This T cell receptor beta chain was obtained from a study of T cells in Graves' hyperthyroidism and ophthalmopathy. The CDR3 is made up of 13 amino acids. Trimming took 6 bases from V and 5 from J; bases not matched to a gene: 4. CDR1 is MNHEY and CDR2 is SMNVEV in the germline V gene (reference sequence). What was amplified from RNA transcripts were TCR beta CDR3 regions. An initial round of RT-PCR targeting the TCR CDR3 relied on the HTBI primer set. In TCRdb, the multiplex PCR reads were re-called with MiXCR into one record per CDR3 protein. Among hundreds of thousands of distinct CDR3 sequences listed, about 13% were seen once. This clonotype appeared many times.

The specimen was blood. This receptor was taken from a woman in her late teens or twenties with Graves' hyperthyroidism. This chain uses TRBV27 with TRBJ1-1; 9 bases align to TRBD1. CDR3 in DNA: TGTGCCAGCAGACAGGGGGCTCGAACTGAAGCTTTCTTT. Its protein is CASRQGARTEAFF.